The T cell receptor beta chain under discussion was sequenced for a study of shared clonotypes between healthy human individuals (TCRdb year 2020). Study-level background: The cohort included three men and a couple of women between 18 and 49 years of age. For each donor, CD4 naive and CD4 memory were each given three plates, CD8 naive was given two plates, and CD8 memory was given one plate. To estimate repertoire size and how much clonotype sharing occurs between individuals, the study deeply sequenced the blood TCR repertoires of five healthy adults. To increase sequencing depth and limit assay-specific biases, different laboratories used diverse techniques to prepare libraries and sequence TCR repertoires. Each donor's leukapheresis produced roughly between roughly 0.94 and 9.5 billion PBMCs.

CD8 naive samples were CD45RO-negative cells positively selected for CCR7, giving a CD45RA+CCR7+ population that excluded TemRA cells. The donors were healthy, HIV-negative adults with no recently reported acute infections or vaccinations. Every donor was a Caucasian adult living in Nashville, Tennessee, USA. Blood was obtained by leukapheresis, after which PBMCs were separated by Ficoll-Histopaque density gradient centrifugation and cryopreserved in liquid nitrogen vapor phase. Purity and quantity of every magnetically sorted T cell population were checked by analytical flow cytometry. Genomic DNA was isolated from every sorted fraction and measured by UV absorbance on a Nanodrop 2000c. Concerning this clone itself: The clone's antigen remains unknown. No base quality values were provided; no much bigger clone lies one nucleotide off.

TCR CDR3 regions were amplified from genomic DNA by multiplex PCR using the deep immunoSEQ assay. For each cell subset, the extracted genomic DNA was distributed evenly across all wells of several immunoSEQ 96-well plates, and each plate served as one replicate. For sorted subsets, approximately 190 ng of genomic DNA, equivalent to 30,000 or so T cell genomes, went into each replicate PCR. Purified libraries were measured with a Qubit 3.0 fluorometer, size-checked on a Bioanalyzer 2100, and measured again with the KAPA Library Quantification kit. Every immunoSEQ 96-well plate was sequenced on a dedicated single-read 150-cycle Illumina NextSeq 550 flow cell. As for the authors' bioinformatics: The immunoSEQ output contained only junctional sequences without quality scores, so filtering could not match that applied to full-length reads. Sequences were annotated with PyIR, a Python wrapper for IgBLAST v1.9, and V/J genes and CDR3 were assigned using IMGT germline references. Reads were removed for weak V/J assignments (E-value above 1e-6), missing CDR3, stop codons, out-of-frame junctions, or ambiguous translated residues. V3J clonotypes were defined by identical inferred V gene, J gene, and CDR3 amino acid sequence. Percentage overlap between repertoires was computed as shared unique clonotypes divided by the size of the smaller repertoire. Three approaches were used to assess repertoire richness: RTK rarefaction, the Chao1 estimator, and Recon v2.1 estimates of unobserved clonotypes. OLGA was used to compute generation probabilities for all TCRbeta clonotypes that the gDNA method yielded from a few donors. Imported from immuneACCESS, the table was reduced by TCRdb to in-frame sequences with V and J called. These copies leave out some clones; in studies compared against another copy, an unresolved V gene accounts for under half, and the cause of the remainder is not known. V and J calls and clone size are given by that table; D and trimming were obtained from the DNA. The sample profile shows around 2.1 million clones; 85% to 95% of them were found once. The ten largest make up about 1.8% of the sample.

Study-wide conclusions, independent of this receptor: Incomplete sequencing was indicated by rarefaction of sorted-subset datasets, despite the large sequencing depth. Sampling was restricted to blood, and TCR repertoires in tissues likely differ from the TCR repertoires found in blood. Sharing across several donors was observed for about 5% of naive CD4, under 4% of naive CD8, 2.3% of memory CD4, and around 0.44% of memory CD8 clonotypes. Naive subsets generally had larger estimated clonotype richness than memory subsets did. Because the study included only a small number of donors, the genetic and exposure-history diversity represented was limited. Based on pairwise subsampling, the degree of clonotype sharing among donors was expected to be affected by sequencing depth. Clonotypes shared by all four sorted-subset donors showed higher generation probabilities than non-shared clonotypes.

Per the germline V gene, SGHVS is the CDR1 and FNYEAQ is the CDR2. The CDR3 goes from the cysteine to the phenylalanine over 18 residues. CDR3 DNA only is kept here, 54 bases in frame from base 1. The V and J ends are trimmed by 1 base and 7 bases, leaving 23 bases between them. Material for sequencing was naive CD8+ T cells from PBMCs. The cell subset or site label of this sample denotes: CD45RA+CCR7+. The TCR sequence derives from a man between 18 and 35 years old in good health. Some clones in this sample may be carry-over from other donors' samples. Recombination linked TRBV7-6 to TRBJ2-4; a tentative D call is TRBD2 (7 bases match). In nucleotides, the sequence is TGTGCCAGCAGCTTAGGTATCCCCGGGGGGCTGGCGTGGAACATTCAGTACTTC. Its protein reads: CASSLGIPGGLAWNIQYF.